A single sample is the source of the 10 T cell receptor beta chains below, sequenced in a study of OX40 agonist ivuxolimab in advanced cancers. Libraries were prepared by immunoSEQ multiplex PCR; TCRdb keeps only in-frame clonotypes and omits some of them. The top ten clones hold 0.65% to 0.95% of a sample with approximately 100,000 clones, roughly 89% of them seen once. The sample in question was CD4+ or CD8+ T cells sorted from blood, obtained in a trial of the OX40 agonist ivuxolimab. The origin of the receptors is an adult with an advanced solid tumor such as melanoma, head and neck, liver or kidney cancer.

A word on this clone: The germline gene is not matched at one end of the junction; a read error may be the cause. V and J are TRBV7-7 and TRBJ2-5, with 13 bases aligning to TRBD2. CDR1 is SSHAT and CDR2 is FNYEAQ in the germline V gene (reference sequence). This CDR3 has 17 amino acids. In nucleotides, the CDR3 is TGTGCTAGCAGCAGACTAGCGGGGGGTAGTTTTCAAGAGACCCAGTACTTC. It specifies CASSRLAGGSFQETQYF.

The chain uses TRBV5-4 and TRBJ1-2; D is perhaps TRBD1 (6 bases). CDR1 and CDR2 (germline): SGHNT, YYREEE (reference sequence). The CDR3 loop spans 14 amino acids. The V end lost 0 bases, the J end lost 4 bases, and 10 bases lay between the germline ends. The DNA of the CDR3 is TGTGCCAGCAGCTTGGGGGGGCTCGTCTATGGCTACACCTTC. Protein: CASSLGGLVYGYTF.

This chain joins TRBV6-5 and TRBJ1-4; perhaps TRBD1 as D (6 bases). V was cut by 6 bases and J by 0 bases, with 11 bases left in between. CDR1 and CDR2 (germline): MNHEY, SVGAGI. The CDR3 spans 15 residues. The CDR3 bases are TGTGCCAGCAGGGACAGACTATCAACTAATGAAAAACTGTTTTTT. This translates into CASRDRLSTNEKLFF.

The chain carries TRBV2 and TRBJ2-7; 7 positions match TRBD2. The CDR3 extends over 15 amino acids. Germline lookup yields CDR1 SNHLY and CDR2 FYNNEI. V dropped 8 bases and J dropped 2; count of bases not matched to a gene: 12. Here the CDR3 DNA reads TGTGCCAGCCTCCTGTCATCAGCGGGGACCTACGAGCAGTACTTC. This encodes CASLLSSAGTYEQYF.

The DNA for the CDR3 is TGTGCCAGCAGCCCTTGGACAGGGCCCACAGATACGCAGTATTTT. It is translated as CASSPWTGPTDTQYF. This chain connects TRBV7-2 to TRBJ2-3, with 8 bases fitting TRBD1. The CDR3 loop spans 15 amino acids. After removal of 5 bases from V and 2 bases from J, the junction contained 6 bases not matched to a gene. Germline V CDR1 and CDR2: SGHTA, FQGNSA.

This clone was seen a few times. The rearrangement joins TRBV30 to TRBJ1-6; TRBD1 might be the D (5 bases). Per the germline V gene, CDR1 is GTSNPN and CDR2 is SVGIG (reference sequence). Trimming pared 4 bases from V and 3 bases from J, leaving 10 bases between. The CDR3 is made up of 14 amino acids. The CDR3 DNA reads as TGTGCCTGGAAATGGGGCCTCTATAATTCACCCCTCCACTTT. Translating it yields CAWKWGLYNSPLHF.

The chain has TRBV27 and TRBJ1-6; D is undetermined. Germline loops: CDR1 MNHEY, CDR2 SMNVEV (reference sequence). The CDR3 covers 14 residues. Trimming shortened V by 2 bases and J by 9 bases, and 11 bases separated the two germline ends. The CDR3: CASSLKGLGSPLHF. The DNA for the CDR3 is TGTGCCAGCAGTTTAAAGGGTCTCGGTTCACCCCTCCACTTT.

The chain has TRBV7-2 and TRBJ1-1, with unresolved D. The CDR3 has 16 amino acids. Germline loops: CDR1 SGHTA, CDR2 FQGNSA. V lost 0 bases to trimming and J lost 5 bases, with 16 bases between them. The DNA for the CDR3 is TGTGCCAGCAGCTTAGCTCCGGGTAATGGAGGAACTGAAGCTTTCTTT. Translated: CASSLAPGNGGTEAFF.

The J gene is TRBJ1-2, the V gene TRBV19; TRBD1 aligns across 9 bases. V was clipped by 8 bases and J by 4 bases; unmatched bases: 5. Per germline, CDR1 LNHDA and CDR2 SQIVND (reference sequence). The CDR3 spans 13 residues. The CDR3 DNA is TGTGCCAGTCGGACAGGGGCCCGCTATGGCTACACCTTC. Amino acid sequence: CASRTGARYGYTF.

V is TRBV11-2 and J is TRBJ2-3; D unclear. Germline CDR1 is SGHAT and CDR2 is FQNNGV. There are 16 residues in the CDR3. V lost 3 bases and J 2 bases, leaving 15 bases between the germline ends. The CDR3 loop reads CASSLDGSTFTDTQYF. The DNA of the CDR3 is TGTGCCAGCAGCTTGGACGGATCAACCTTCACAGATACGCAGTATTTT.